This T cell receptor beta chain was sequenced for a study of identical twins. Study-level points and caveats: Abundant beta clonotypes from cord blood had fewer insertions, unlike memory repertoires, which showed none.

MiXCR, run by TCRdb on the 5' RACE reads, gives a single entry per CDR3 protein. The sample carries more than 600,000 distinct CDR3 sequences, 15% to 20% recorded once. Per the germline V gene, CDR1 is SGHRS and CDR2 is YFSETQ. V was clipped by 2 bases and J by 4 bases, with 10 bases between them. CDR3 size: 13 residues. This clonotype was counted only a few times. The antigen is unknown. The same sample was also studied in work on T cells expressing NK-cell markers. That paper states: TCR beta repertoires came from sorted CD3+CD56+NKG2C+, CD3+CD56+NKG2C- and CD3+CD56-NKG2C+ T cells.

The rearrangement uses TRBV5-1 and TRBJ2-7, with D possibly matching TRBD1 (6 bases). This TCR derives from a woman under 30 in good health. Material for sequencing was PBMCs. In nucleotides, the CDR3 is TGCGCCAGCAGCTTACAGGGAGAATACGAGCAGTACTTC. This translates into CASSLQGEYEQYF. Using reference TRBV5-1 and TRBJ2-7 for the parts outside the CDR3, the full variable domain is KAGVTQTPRYLIKTRGQQVTLSCSPISGHRSVSWYQQTPGQGLQFLFEYFSETQRNKGNFPGRFSGRQFSNSRSEMNVSTLELGDSALYLCASSLQGEYEQYFGPGTRLTVT.